The present entry profiles one T cell receptor beta chain with its context. Its antigen remains unidentified. Use of 60 Vbeta and 13 Jbeta primers characterized the PCR. Assay used: immunoSEQ multiplex PCR; TCRdb lists only in-frame clones, some missing. The data hold 100,000 or so clones, with roughly three quarters observed a single time. The data were obtained in a study of cytomegalovirus exposure and HLA in healthy donors. Study overall: An early data release held 79 million or so unique TCRs from HLA-typed donors. Study findings and constraints: Being indistinguishable, some V segments were excluded, TRBV6-2 and TRBV6-3 among them. Later analysis showed most CMV-associated TCR beta chains appearing HLA-restricted. In an earlier analysis, about 90% or about 30%: the productive usage of most TCR beta V segments.

Per germline, CDR1 SGHRS and CDR2 YFSETQ. Trimming took 6 bases from V and 0 from J; bases not matched to a gene: 5. This CDR3 has 15 amino acids. The V and J genes are TRBV5-1 and TRBJ2-1; 8 nucleotides agree with TRBD2. The source material was PBMCs. This receptor was identified in a man aged 40-50 years in good health and CMV-seropositive. The CDR3 coding sequence is TGCGCCAGCACCCCGGGACTAGGCTCCTACAATGAGCAGTTCTTC. Its translation: CASTPGLGSYNEQFF.